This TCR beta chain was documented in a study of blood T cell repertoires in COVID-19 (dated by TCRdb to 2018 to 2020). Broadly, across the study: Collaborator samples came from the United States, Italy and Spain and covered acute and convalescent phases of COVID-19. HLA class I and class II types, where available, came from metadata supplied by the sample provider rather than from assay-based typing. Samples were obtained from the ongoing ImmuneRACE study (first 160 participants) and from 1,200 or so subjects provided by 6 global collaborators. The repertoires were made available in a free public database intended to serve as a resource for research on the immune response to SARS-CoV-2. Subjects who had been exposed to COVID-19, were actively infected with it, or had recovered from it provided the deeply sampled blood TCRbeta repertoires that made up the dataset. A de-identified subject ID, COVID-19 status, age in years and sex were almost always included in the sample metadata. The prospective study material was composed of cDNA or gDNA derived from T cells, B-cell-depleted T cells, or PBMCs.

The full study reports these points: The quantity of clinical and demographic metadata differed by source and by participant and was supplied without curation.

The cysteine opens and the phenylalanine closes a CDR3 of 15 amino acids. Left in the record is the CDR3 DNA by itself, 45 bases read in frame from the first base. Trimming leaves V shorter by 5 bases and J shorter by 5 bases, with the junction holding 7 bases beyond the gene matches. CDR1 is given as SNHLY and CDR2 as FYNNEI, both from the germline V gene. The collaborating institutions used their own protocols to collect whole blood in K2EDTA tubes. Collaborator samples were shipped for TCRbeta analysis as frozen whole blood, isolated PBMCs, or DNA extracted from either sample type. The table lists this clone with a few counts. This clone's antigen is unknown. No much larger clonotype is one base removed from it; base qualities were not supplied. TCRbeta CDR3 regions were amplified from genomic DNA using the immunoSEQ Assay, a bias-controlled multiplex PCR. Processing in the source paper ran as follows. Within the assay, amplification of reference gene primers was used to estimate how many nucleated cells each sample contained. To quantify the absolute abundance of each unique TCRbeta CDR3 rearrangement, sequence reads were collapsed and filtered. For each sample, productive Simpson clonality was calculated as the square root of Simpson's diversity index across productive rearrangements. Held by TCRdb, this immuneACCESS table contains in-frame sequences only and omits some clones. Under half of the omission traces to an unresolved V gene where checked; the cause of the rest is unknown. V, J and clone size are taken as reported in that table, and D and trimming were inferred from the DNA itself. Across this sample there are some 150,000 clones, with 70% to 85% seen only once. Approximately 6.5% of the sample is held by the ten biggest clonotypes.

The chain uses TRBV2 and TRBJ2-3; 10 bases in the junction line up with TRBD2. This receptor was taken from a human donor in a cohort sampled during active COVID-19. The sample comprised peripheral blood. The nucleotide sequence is TGTGCCAGCAGTCTCCGGACTAGCGGAAAAGATACGCAGTATTTT. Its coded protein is CASSLRTSGKDTQYF.